This T cell receptor beta chain was recorded in a study of T cells in localized non-small cell lung cancer. Per germline, CDR1 SGHVS and CDR2 FNYEAQ. This CDR3 has 18 amino acids. The V segment lost 1 base and the J segment 0 bases; nucleotides outside the gene matches: 2. Assay: immunoSEQ multiplex PCR; the TCRdb copy retains only in-frame clones and omits some. The sample shows 25,000 to 35,000 clones, about nine tenths of them seen only once. This clone came up a few times. The antigen is unknown. General study results and limits: Density of T cells in blood, when higher, went with longer overall survival. One tumor region alone was sequenced, and heterogeneity therefore remains possible. Appearing in adjacent lung were a median about 60 of the top 100 tumor clones.

The chain employs TRBV7-6 and TRBJ2-2; TRBD2 matches 13 bases. The sequencing here drew on PBMCs, taken before any cancer treatment. The receptor was derived from a man between 40 and 75 years old with stage II lung adenocarcinoma. DNA for the CDR3: TGTGCCAGCAGCTTAGTACTAGCGGGAGGGACGAACACCGGGGAGCTGTTTTTT. Amino acid sequence: CASSLVLAGGTNTGELFF.